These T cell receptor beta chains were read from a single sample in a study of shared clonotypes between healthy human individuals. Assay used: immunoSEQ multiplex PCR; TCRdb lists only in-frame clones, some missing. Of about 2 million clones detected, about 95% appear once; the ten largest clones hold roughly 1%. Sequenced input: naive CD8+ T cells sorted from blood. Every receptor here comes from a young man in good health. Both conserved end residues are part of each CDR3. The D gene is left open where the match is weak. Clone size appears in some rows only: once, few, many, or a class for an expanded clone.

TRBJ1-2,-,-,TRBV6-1,TGTGCCAGCAGTGAGCTGGGTAATAGTTATGGCTACACCTTC,CASSELGNSYGYTF
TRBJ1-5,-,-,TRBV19,TGTGCCAGTAGTATGGCAGGTAGTCAGCCCCAGCATTTT,CASSMAGSQPQHF
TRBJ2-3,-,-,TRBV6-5,TGTGCCAGCACTAGCTCCTCGGATACGCAGTATTTT,CASTSSSDTQYF
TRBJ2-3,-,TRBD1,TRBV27,TGTGCCAGCAGTCTCGACAGGGGTGATACGCAGTATTTT,CASSLDRGDTQYF
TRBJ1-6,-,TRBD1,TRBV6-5,TGTGCCAGCTCCGGACAGGGAAATTCACCCCTCCACTTT,CASSGQGNSPLHF
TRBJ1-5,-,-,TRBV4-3,TGCGCCAGCAGCCAAGTTCAGGGAGGTCAGCCCCAGCATTTT,CASSQVQGGQPQHF
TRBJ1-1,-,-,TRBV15,TGTGCCACCAGCAGAGATCGGGGGAACACTGAAGCTTTCTTT,CATSRDRGNTEAFF
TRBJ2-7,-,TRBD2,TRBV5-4,TGTGCCAGCAGCGCCGGGGGGGACTACGAGCAGTACTTC,CASSAGGDYEQYF
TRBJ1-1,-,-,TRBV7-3,TGTGCCAGCAGCTTTCAGGGGAACACTGAAGCTTTCTTT,CASSFQGNTEAFF
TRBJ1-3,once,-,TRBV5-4,TGTGCCAGCACCCAAAATGGCCTTTTTAACTCTGGAAACACCATATATTTT,CASTQNGLFNSGNTIYF
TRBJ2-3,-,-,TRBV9,TGTGCCAGCAGCGTAGGGGGGCCCACAGATACGCAGTATTTT,CASSVGGPTDTQYF